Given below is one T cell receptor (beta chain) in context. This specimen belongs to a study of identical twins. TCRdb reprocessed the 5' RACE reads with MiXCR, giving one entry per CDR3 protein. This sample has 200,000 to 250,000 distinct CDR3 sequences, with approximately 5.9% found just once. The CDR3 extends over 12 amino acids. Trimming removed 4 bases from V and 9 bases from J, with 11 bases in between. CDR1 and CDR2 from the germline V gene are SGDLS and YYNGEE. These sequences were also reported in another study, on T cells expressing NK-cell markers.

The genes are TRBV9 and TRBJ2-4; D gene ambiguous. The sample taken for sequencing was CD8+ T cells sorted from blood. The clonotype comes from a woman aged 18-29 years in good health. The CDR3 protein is CASSPPSSIQYF. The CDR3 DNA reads TGTGCCAGCAGCCCCCCGTCAAGCATTCAGTACTTC.